This TCR beta chain was identified during a study of cytomegalovirus exposure and HLA in healthy donors. Study context: Roughly 92 million unique TCRs, all from HLA-typed donors, were included in an early release of the data. Study-level points and caveats: Earlier analysis yielded a pattern in which most TCR beta V segments were productive about 90% or about 30% of the time. Cytomegalovirus-associated status was assigned to fewer than 200 TCR beta chains. Across donors, presence/absence analyses took sequencing depth to be roughly uniform.

Germline V gene lookup returns CDR1 LGHNA and CDR2 YNFKEQ. The CDR3 sequence is 13 residues long. Between the trimmed V and J ends, which lost 2 bases and 4 bases, there was a span of 5 bases. The PCR made use of 60 Vbeta and 13 Jbeta primers. Sequencing used immunoSEQ multiplex PCR; TCRdb keeps in-frame clones, though not all of them. The table has fewer than 200,000 clones, 73% seen once. As regards this clone: Its antigen is not known.

The material sequenced was PBMCs. The chain joins TRBV4-2 to TRBJ2-2; perhaps TRBD1 as D (5 bases). The source is a woman between 18 and 29 years old in good health and CMV-seropositive. For the CDR3, the DNA is TGTGCCAGCAGCCAACAGGGCACCGGGGAGCTGTTTTTT. Protein: CASSQQGTGELFF.